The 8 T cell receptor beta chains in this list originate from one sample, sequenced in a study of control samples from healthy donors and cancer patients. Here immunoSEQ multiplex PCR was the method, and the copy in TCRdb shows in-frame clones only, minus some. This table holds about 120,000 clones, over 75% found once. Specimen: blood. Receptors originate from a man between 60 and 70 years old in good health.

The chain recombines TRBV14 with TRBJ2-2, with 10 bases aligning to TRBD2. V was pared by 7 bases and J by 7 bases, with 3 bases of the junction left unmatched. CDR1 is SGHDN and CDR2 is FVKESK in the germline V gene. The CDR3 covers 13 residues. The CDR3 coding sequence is TGTGCCAGCAAAACTAGCGGGGTCGGGGAGCTGTTTTTT. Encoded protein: CASKTSGVGELFF.

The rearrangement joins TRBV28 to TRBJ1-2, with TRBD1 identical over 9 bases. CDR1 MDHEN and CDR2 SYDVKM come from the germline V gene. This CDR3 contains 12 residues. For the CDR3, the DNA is TGTGGGGCCCAACAGGGGGCGGGTAGCTACACCTTC. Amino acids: CGAQQGAGSYTF.

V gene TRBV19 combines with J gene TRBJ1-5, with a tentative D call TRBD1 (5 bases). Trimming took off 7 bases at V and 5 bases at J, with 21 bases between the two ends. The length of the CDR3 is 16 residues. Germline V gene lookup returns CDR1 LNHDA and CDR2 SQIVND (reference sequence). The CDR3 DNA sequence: TGTGCCAGTAAGCGGCGGGACTATCCCGGAGATCAGCCCCAGCATTTT. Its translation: CASKRRDYPGDQPQHF.

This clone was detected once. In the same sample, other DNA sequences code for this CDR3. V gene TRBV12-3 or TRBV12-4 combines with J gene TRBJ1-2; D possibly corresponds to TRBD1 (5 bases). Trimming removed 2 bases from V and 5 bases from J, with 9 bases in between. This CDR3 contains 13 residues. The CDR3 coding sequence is TGTGCCAGCAGTTTATCAGGGCGATATGGCTACACCTTC. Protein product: CASSLSGRYGYTF.

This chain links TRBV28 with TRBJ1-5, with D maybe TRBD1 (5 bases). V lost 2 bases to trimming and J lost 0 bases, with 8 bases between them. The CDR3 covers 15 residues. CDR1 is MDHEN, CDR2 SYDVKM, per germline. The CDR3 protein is CASSLTGPSNQPQHF. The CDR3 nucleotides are TGTGCCAGCAGTTTAACAGGACCTAGCAATCAGCCCCAGCATTTT. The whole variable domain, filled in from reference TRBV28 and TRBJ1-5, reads DVKVTQSSRYLVKRTGEKVFLECVQDMDHENMFWYRQDPGLGLRLIYFSYDVKMKEKGDIPEGYSVSREKKERFSLILESASTNQTSMYLCASSLTGPSNQPQHFGDGTRLSIL.

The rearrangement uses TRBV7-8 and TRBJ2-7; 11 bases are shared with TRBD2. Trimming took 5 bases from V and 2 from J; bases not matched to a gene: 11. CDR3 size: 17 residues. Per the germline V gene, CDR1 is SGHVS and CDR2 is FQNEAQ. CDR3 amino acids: CASSARLAGTTTYEQYF. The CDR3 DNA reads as TGTGCCAGCAGCGCCCGACTAGCGGGGACGACAACCTACGAGCAGTACTTC.

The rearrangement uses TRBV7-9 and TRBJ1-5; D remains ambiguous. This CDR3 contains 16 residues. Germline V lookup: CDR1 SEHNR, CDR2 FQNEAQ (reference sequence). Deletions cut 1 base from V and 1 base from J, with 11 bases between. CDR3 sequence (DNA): TGTGCCAGCAGCTTAGGCCGTCTGGTGAGCAATCAGCCCCAGCATTTT. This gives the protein CASSLGRLVSNQPQHF.

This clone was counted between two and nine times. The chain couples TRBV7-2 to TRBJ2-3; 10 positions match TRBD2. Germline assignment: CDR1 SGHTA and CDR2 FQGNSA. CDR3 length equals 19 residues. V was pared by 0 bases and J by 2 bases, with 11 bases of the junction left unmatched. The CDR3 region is CASSLASGGGVGTTDTQYF. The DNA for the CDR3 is TGTGCCAGCAGCTTAGCCAGCGGGGGGGGTGTAGGCACCACAGATACGCAGTATTTT. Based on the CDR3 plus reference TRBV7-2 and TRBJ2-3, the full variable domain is GAGVSQSPSNKVTEKGKDVELRCDPISGHTALYWYRQSLGQGLEFLIYFQGNSAPDKSGLPSDRFSAERTGGSVSTLTIQRTQQEDSAVYLCASSLASGGGVGTTDTQYFGPGTRLTVL.